A single sample gave rise to the 25 T cell receptor beta chains below, sequenced in a study of T-cell reconstitution after alpha-beta-depleted transplantation in children. Using unique molecular identifiers, the investigators prepared the TCRbeta library. TCRdb called the PCR reads again in MiXCR, with one record for every CDR3 protein. The top ten hold over 0.95% of the sample, which has roughly 590,000 distinct CDR3 sequences, 16% seen once. Sequences were derived from PBMCs from the stem cell graft donor, sampled from the stem cell graft. The receptors stem from a human donor who donated a stem cell graft to a child with acute myeloid leukemia.

This clonotype was observed a few times. The chain links TRBV29-1 to TRBJ1-6; 9 bases are shared with TRBD1. With V trimmed by 3 bases and J by 12 bases, 9 bases remained unmatched. The CDR3 has 14 residues. Looked up from germline, CDR1 is SQVTM and CDR2 is ANQGSEA. CDR3 sequence: CSVDRDRAGIPLHF. CDR3 DNA: TGCAGCGTTGATAGGGACAGGGCTGGAATACCCCTCCACTTT.

This sequence joins TRBV12-3 or TRBV12-4 and TRBJ2-5; a possible D gene is TRBD1 (5 bases). The ends were cut back, 3 bases at V and 2 bases at J, with 13 bases in the middle. This CDR3 spans 15 amino acids. The CDR3 sequence: CASSFSGFGQETQYF. As DNA, the CDR3 is TGTGCCAGCAGTTTTTCAGGGTTCGGTCAAGAGACCCAGTACTTC.

This clonotype was seen many times. The chain combines TRBV20-1 with TRBJ1-3; D call uncertain. This CDR3 is 14 amino acids long. V gave up 6 bases and J gave up 3 bases, with 15 bases separating them. Germline V gene sequence: CDR1 DFQATT, CDR2 SNEGSKA (reference sequence). This chain's CDR3 is CSALMRTDGNTIYF. As DNA, the CDR3 is TGCAGTGCCCTCATGAGGACTGATGGAAACACCATATATTTT.

At least ten counts were recorded for this clonotype. J is TRBJ1-1 and V is TRBV20-1; D gene uncertain. The CDR3 covers 16 residues. The ends were cut back, 0 bases at V and 1 base at J, with 15 bases in the middle. From germline, CDR1 is DFQATT and CDR2 SNEGSKA (reference sequence). The DNA of the CDR3 is TGCAGTGCTAGAGACGGTGGTTTGGGATCGAACACTGAAGCTTTCTTT. Protein sequence: CSARDGGLGSNTEAFF.

V and J are TRBV5-1 and TRBJ2-5; no clear D gene. Germline V gene data show CDR1 as SGHRS and CDR2 as YFSETQ. Trimming pared 5 bases from V and 5 bases from J, leaving 10 bases between. The CDR3 is 12 amino acids. CDR3 nucleotides: TGCGCCAGCAGTACCGCCCCGGAGACCCAGTACTTC. Its translation is CASSTAPETQYF.

The V gene is TRBV12-3 or TRBV12-4, the J gene TRBJ1-2; the match to TRBD1 covers 9 bases. V trimming: 5 bases; J trimming: 2 bases; junction bases outside the gene matches: 9. The CDR3 loop spans 16 amino acids. CDR3 residues: CASSPLGTGKNYGYTF. CDR3 nucleotide sequence: TGTGCCAGCAGTCCCCTGGGGACAGGGAAGAACTATGGCTACACCTTC.

This clonotype was counted at least ten times. The chain links TRBV6-5 to TRBJ2-3; no definite D call. The V gene lost 4 bases and the J gene lost 1 base, with 9 bases spanning the gap. The CDR3 length is 14 residues. CDR1 MNHEY and CDR2 SVGAGI come from the germline V gene. The CDR3 DNA follows: TGTGCCAGCAGTTCGAGAGATGGCACAGATACGCAGTATTTT. Amino acid sequence: CASSSRDGTDTQYF.

The CDR3, as DNA: TGTGCCAGCAGCTTAGCCCGGGCCGGTGGCTACACCTTC. It yields the protein CASSLARAGGYTF. The rearrangement uses TRBV7-8 and TRBJ1-2; D not resolved. V was shortened by 0 bases and J by 7 bases, with 9 bases between the two germline ends. The germline V gene encodes CDR1 SGHVS and CDR2 FQNEAQ. The CDR3 length is 13 residues.

CDR3 loop: CASSPGRGARETQYF. The CDR3 nucleotides read TGTGCCAGCAGTCCAGGACGGGGAGCCCGGGAGACCCAGTACTTC. The gene calls are TRBV7-8 and TRBJ2-5, with D perhaps matching TRBD2 (5 bases). The V end lost 6 bases, the J end lost 5 bases, and 19 bases lay between the germline ends. CDR3 size: 15 residues. Germline CDR1 SGHVS, CDR2 FQNEAQ.

J is TRBJ1-1 and V is TRBV30, with D hard to call. CDR1 GTSNPN and CDR2 SVGIG come from the germline V gene (reference sequence). V was pared by 4 bases and J by 2 bases, with 17 bases between. The CDR3 is 15 residues long. The CDR3 loop reads CAWTSPQVPNTEAFF. The CDR3, as DNA: TGTGCCTGGACCTCACCCCAGGTGCCAAACACTGAAGCTTTCTTT.

In DNA form, the CDR3 reads TGTGCCAGCAGTTACGACCAGGGACCGGGTCAGCCCCAGCATTTT. As protein: CASSYDQGPGQPQHF. The rearrangement uses TRBV6-2 or TRBV6-3 and TRBJ1-5, with D possibly TRBD1 on 5 matching bases. Germline CDR1 reads MNHEY; CDR2 reads SVGEGT. The CDR3 contains 15 residues. The V end lost 2 bases, the J end lost 6 bases, and 14 bases lay between the germline ends.

This clonotype showed up many times. V gene TRBV12-3 or TRBV12-4 combines with J gene TRBJ1-1, with D unresolved. The ends were cut back, 2 bases at V and 8 bases at J, with 12 bases in the middle. The CDR3 sequence is 13 residues long. CDR3 residues: CASSLLGHGEAFF. Here the CDR3 DNA reads TGTGCCAGCAGTTTATTGGGCCACGGGGAAGCTTTCTTT.

This clonotype was counted many times. The chain joins TRBV6-1 to TRBJ2-7; 9 bases match TRBD1. CDR3 length equals 13 residues. Germline V lookup: CDR1 MNHNS, CDR2 SASEGT. Losses at the gene ends were 3 bases for V and 5 bases for J; bases not matched to a gene: 2. CDR3: CASSDTGGHEQYF. The DNA of the CDR3 is TGTGCCAGCAGTGACACAGGGGGCCACGAGCAGTACTTC.

The V gene is TRBV5-5, the J gene TRBJ2-1, with D perhaps matching TRBD1 (7 bases). Germline V gene data show CDR1 as SGHKS and CDR2 as YYEKEE (reference sequence). This CDR3 has 15 residues. The V end lost 4 bases, the J end lost 7 bases, and 18 bases lay between the germline ends. CDR3 DNA sequence: TGTGCCAGCAGCCCAGGGACTGTCAGGGGGAATGAGCAGTTCTTC. The encoded protein is CASSPGTVRGNEQFF.

V usage is TRBV11-2 and J usage is TRBJ2-7; 8 bases match TRBD1. CDR3 length: 15 residues. Trimming took 5 bases from V and 2 from J; bases not matched to a gene: 8. Germline values: CDR1 SGHAT, CDR2 FQNNGV. CDR3 region: CASSDSGTGTYEQYF. In DNA form, the CDR3 reads TGTGCCAGCAGCGACTCCGGGACAGGTACCTACGAGCAGTACTTC. Filled out from reference TRBV11-2 and TRBJ2-7, the complete variable domain reads EAGVAQSPRYKIIEKRQSVAFWCNPISGHATLYWYQQILGQGPKLLIQFQNNGVVDDSQLPKDRFSAERLKGVDSTLKIQPAKLEDSAVYLCASSDSGTGTYEQYFGPGTRLTVT.

This clonotype was counted at least ten times. The rearrangement joins TRBV24-1 to TRBJ2-1, with a possible D match to TRBD2 (5 bases). CDR3 length: 13 residues. V was clipped by 2 bases and J by 4 bases, with 5 bases between them. Germline CDR1 is KGHDR and CDR2 is SFDVKD. The CDR3 DNA reads as TGTGCCACCAGTGATTCGGGGTACAATGAGCAGTTCTTC. This gives the protein CATSDSGYNEQFF.

The J gene is TRBJ2-5, the V gene TRBV9; D not resolved. Between the trimmed V and J ends, which lost 0 bases and 4 bases, there was a span of 13 bases. This CDR3 comprises 15 residues. The V gene's germline CDR1 is SGDLS and CDR2 YYNGEE. DNA of the CDR3: TGTGCCAGCAGCGTAGCCACCAGCCGGCCAGAGACCCAGTACTTC. It encodes CASSVATSRPETQYF.

The chain combines TRBV7-2 with TRBJ2-5; TRBD1 aligns across 9 bases. J was trimmed by 3 bases and V by 5 bases; bases with no gene match: 7. CDR3 length: 15 amino acids. Looked up from germline, CDR1 is SGHTA and CDR2 is FQGNSA. CDR3 sequence reads: CASSRMGQGEETQYF. The CDR3 DNA follows: TGTGCCAGCAGCAGAATGGGACAGGGAGAAGAGACCCAGTACTTC.

This clonotype was counted many times. The chain couples TRBV7-9 to TRBJ1-1, with no clear D. Per the germline V gene, CDR1 is SEHNR and CDR2 is FQNEAQ (reference sequence). This CDR3 comprises 11 residues. V lost 6 bases and J 6 bases, leaving 8 bases between the germline ends. CDR3: CASSLRAEAFF. The CDR3 DNA follows: TGTGCCAGCAGTTTACGAGCTGAAGCTTTCTTT.

The gene calls are TRBV19 and TRBJ2-5; D gene uncertain. CDR1 is LNHDA, CDR2 SQIVND, per germline (reference sequence). Trimming left V 3 bases short and J 7 bases short, with 21 bases between. CDR3 size: 16 residues. The CDR3 spells CASSISSGPQGPTQYF. In DNA, the CDR3 is TGTGCCAGTAGTATCTCCTCCGGACCTCAAGGCCCGACCCAGTACTTC.

On this clonotype: This may arise from a read error, as a much more abundant clone is one base away. V is TRBV7-2 and J is TRBJ2-7; TRBD1 matches at 9 bases. Germline lookup yields CDR1 SGHTA and CDR2 FQGNSA. The CDR3 sequence is 14 residues long. The CDR3 sequence is CSSSPDRGAYEQYF. Written as DNA, the CDR3 is TGTTCCAGCAGCCCGGACAGGGGAGCGTACGAGCAGTACTTC. Full variable domain (remainder filled in from reference TRBV7-2 and TRBJ2-7): GAGVSQSPSNKVTEKGKDVELRCDPISGHTALYWYRQSLGQGLEFLIYFQGNSAPDKSGLPSDRFSAERTGGSVSTLTIQRTQQEDSAVYLCSSSPDRGAYEQYFGPGTRLTVT.

This clonotype was detected ten times or more. The V and J genes are TRBV12-3 or TRBV12-4 and TRBJ1-2, with a tentative D call TRBD1 (6 bases). The CDR3 is made up of 14 amino acids. Trimming shortened V by 6 bases and J by 0 bases, and 11 bases separated the two germline ends. Here the CDR3 reads CASSRQASNYGYTF. The CDR3 DNA is TGTGCCAGCAGCCGACAGGCTTCTAACTATGGCTACACCTTC.

This clonotype was seen ten or more times. For the CDR3, the DNA is TGTGCCAGCAGCTTAGTTGGGCGGGGGTCCTACGAGCAGTACTTC. This gives the protein CASSLVGRGSYEQYF. This chain links TRBV7-2 with TRBJ2-7, with TRBD2 matching over 7 bases. CDR1 is SGHTA, CDR2 FQGNSA, per germline. This CDR3 comprises 15 residues. V trimming: 1 base; J trimming: 1 base; junction bases outside the gene matches: 4.

This clonotype was seen many times. This chain joins TRBV20-1 and TRBJ1-1; D is undetermined. Germline V CDR1 and CDR2: DFQATT, SNEGSKA (reference sequence). The V gene lost 3 bases and the J gene lost 1 base, with 6 bases spanning the gap. The CDR3 is 12 amino acids. CDR3 sequence reads: CSARRKNTEAFF. The CDR3 DNA is TGCAGTGCTAGGAGGAAGAACACTGAAGCTTTCTTT.

The sample holds many counts of this clonotype. The V gene is TRBV20-1, the J gene TRBJ2-5; no definite D call. Germline values: CDR1 DFQATT, CDR2 SNEGSKA (reference sequence). This CDR3 contains 11 residues. Trimming stripped 5 bases from V and 6 bases from J, with 10 bases between. This chain's CDR3 is CSAGAAQTQYF. The CDR3 DNA reads TGCAGTGCTGGTGCTGCGCAGACCCAGTACTTC.